This record concerns one T cell receptor (beta chain) sequence. Antigen unknown. This sample stems from a study of shared clonotypes between healthy human individuals. Background on the study: The donor pool was made up of a couple of women and three men aged 18 to 49. Points from the study as a whole: The sharing of roughly 5% of naive CD4 clonotypes was seen across a handful of donors.

The CDR3 is 15 residues long. After removal of 9 bases from V and 0 bases from J, the junction contained 6 bases not matched to a gene. The germline CDR1 and CDR2 sequences are MNHEY and SVGAGI. Clones were sequenced by immunoSEQ multiplex PCR, and TCRdb holds only the in-frame ones, with some missing. This sample has under 850,000 clones, with around 70% found just once. The sequenced material came from memory CD4+ T cells sorted from blood. Subset: CD45RA-negative fraction. The chain is built from TRBV6-5 and TRBJ2-2; 8 bases are shared with TRBD1. This receptor was obtained from a woman under 40 in good health. CDR3 residues: CASSTGAANTGELFF. DNA of the CDR3: TGTGCCAGTTCGACAGGGGCCGCGAACACCGGGGAGCTGTTTTTT.